This T cell receptor beta chain is drawn from a study of blood T cell repertoires in COVID-19. Study in general: T cells, B-cell-depleted T cells, or PBMCs supplied cDNA or gDNA.

Study members were between about 18 and 100 years old and lived in some 22 US regions. Germline assignment: CDR1 LGHNA and CDR2 YNFKEQ. The CDR3 consists of 16 residues. Trimming cost V 0 bases and J 2 bases, with 13 bases left between them. This clone was seen a few times. Produced via immunoSEQ multiplex PCR; TCRdb's table is partial and in-frame only. The repertoire has about 320,000 clones, 90% of them found once; the top ten carry around 2.7%. This TCR was recovered from a man between 60 and 75 years old who had recovered from COVID-19. The chain combines TRBV4-2 with TRBJ1-2; unclear D gene. What was sequenced was PBMCs or T cells enriched from blood (not recorded which). CDR3 DNA sequence: TGTGCCAGCAGCCAAGACCCGGGTAGATCAAACTATGGCTACACCTTC. Its translation is CASSQDPGRSNYGYTF.